Following are 16 T cell receptor beta chains from one sample sequenced in a study of cytomegalovirus exposure and HLA in healthy donors. The PCR was carried out with 60 Vbeta primers and 13 Jbeta primers. The assay was immunoSEQ multiplex PCR, and TCRdb's table has in-frame clones only and misses some. The sample includes under 150,000 clones, roughly 88% of them seen just once. The sequenced sample was PBMCs. The receptors were gathered from a man over 45 in good health and CMV-seronegative.

The chain combines TRBV4-3 with TRBJ2-1; D is unresolved. Trimming pared 0 bases from V and 4 bases from J, leaving 13 bases between. Germline lookup yields CDR1 LGHNA and CDR2 YSLEER. This CDR3 contains 16 residues. CDR3 sequence: CASSQDTPSRYNEQFF. The DNA for the CDR3 is TGCGCCAGCAGCCAAGATACCCCATCGAGGTACAATGAGCAGTTCTTC.

The chain carries TRBV30 and TRBJ2-5; TRBD1 is a possible D gene (5 bases). Looked up from germline, CDR1 is GTSNPN and CDR2 is SVGIG (reference sequence). V lost 5 bases, J lost 5 bases, and 15 bases lay in between. CDR3 length: 13 amino acids. The CDR3 sequence: CAWQQVFFETQYF. The CDR3 nucleotides are TGTGCCTGGCAACAGGTATTTTTTGAGACCCAGTACTTC.

This chain joins TRBV7-9 and TRBJ1-2; TRBD1 aligns across 8 bases. The V and J ends lost 4 bases and 4 bases, in that order; junction bases with no gene match: 14. This CDR3 region has 17 residues. Germline values: CDR1 SEHNR, CDR2 FQNEAQ (reference sequence). The CDR3 here is CASSSGGLAGGIYGYTF. The CDR3 nucleotides read TGTGCCAGCAGCTCAGGGGGACTGGCAGGGGGCATCTATGGCTACACCTTC.

This clone was seen only a few times. The chain employs TRBV29-1 and TRBJ2-7; D perhaps matches TRBD1 (6 bases). CDR1 and CDR2 from the germline V gene are SQVTM and ANQGSEA. This CDR3 has 15 amino acids. V gave up 5 bases and J gave up 5 bases, with 22 bases separating them. CDR3 nucleotide sequence: TGCAGCGTTAGGGACACGGTTTTCTCGGCGGACGAGCAGTACTTC. This translates into CSVRDTVFSADEQYF.

This sequence joins TRBV30 and TRBJ2-1; the match to TRBD2 covers 8 bases. This CDR3 is 13 amino acids long. Trimming removed 1 base from V and 8 bases from J; junction bases left unmatched: 4. Germline-derived CDR1 and CDR2 are GTSNPN and SVGIG (reference sequence). DNA for the CDR3: TGTGCCTGGAGTGCCGGGGGGGGATATGAGCAGTTCTTC. Translating gives CAWSAGGGYEQFF.

V usage is TRBV10-1 and J usage is TRBJ2-7; 10 nucleotides line up with TRBD2. The germline V gene has CDR1 WNHNN and CDR2 SYGVQD (reference sequence). The V and J ends lost 5 bases and 7 bases, in that order; junction bases with no gene match: 11. CDR3 length: 15 amino acids. The CDR3 nucleotides read TGCGCCAGCAGTCCTAGACTAGCGGGTATTGTGGAGCAGTACTTC. This sequence encodes CASSPRLAGIVEQYF.

This clone has more than one count but fewer than ten. The rearrangement joins TRBV5-1 to TRBJ1-2; TRBD1 might be the D (6 bases). V dropped 4 bases and J dropped 1 base, with 8 bases sitting between them. Germline assignment: CDR1 SGHRS and CDR2 YFSETQ. The CDR3 extends over 13 amino acids. DNA for the CDR3: TGCGCCAGCAGCCCAGGGGTTAACTATGGCTACACCTTC. Translating gives CASSPGVNYGYTF.

This chain joins TRBV4-1 and TRBJ2-7; 11 nucleotides line up with TRBD2. CDR1 and CDR2 (germline): MGHRA, YSYEKL. This CDR3 spans 18 amino acids. Trimming took 2 bases from V and 0 from J; bases not matched to a gene: 9. The CDR3 sequence: CASSQQLLAGALSYEQYF. CDR3 DNA: TGCGCCAGCAGCCAACAGCTACTAGCGGGGGCCCTCTCCTACGAGCAGTACTTC.

The genes are TRBV4-1 and TRBJ2-2; D gene unclear. The length of the CDR3 is 16 residues. V shed 4 bases and J shed 0 bases, with 12 bases lying between them. Germline V gene data show CDR1 as MGHRA and CDR2 as YSYEKL. The CDR3 here is CASSLNLAANTGELFF. CDR3 sequence (DNA): TGCGCCAGCAGCCTAAACTTAGCCGCGAACACCGGGGAGCTGTTTTTT.

The chain combines TRBV18 with TRBJ2-5; unclear D gene. The CDR3 is made up of 13 amino acids. Trimming left V 2 bases short and J 4 bases short, with 8 bases between. Germline assignment: CDR1 KGHSH and CDR2 LQKENI. CDR3 nucleotides: TGTGCCAGCTCACCAGCGGCACGAGAGACCCAGTACTTC. It translates to CASSPAARETQYF.

The chain employs TRBV5-1 and TRBJ2-2; no reliable D call. V was trimmed by 2 bases and J by 5 bases, leaving 10 bases between them. In germline, CDR1 is SGHRS, CDR2 YFSETQ. The CDR3 contains 14 residues. The CDR3 loop is CASSFLELTGELFF. The DNA for the CDR3 is TGCGCCAGCAGCTTTTTGGAGCTAACCGGGGAGCTGTTTTTT.

This clone was detected only a few times. The genes are TRBV30 and TRBJ1-1; D is possibly TRBD1 (6 bases). CDR3 length: 13 amino acids. Germline CDR1 reads GTSNPN; CDR2 reads SVGIG (reference sequence). Trimming left V 2 bases short and J 0 bases short, with 7 bases between. CDR3 residues: CAWSTGMNTEAFF. CDR3 sequence (DNA): TGTGCCTGGAGTACAGGGATGAACACTGAAGCTTTCTTT.

This chain links TRBV30 with TRBJ1-3; 9 bases align to TRBD1. The CDR3 totals 14 residues. V lost 5 bases and J lost 0; bases outside the gene matches: 2. The germline gives CDR1 GTSNPN, CDR2 SVGIG (reference sequence). CDR3 DNA: TGTGCCTGGGGGACAGGGATCTCTGGAAACACCATATATTTT. As protein: CAWGTGISGNTIYF. The variable domain in full, with the rest retrieved from reference TRBV30 and TRBJ1-3, is SQTIHQWPATLVQPVGSPLSLECTVEGTSNPNLYWYRQAAGRGLQLLFYSVGIGQISSEVPQNLSASRPQDRQFILSSKKLLLSDSGFYLCAWGTGISGNTIYFGEGSWLTVV.

V is TRBV21-1 and J is TRBJ2-7; TRBD2 is the table's D call and was not checked against the DNA. TRBV21-1 is a pseudogene. The CDR3 has 14 residues. CDR3 nucleotides: TGTGCCAGCAGCAGAGGGTACCGCGACTACGAGCAGTACTTC. The encoded protein is CASSRGYRDYEQYF.

The V call is TRBV12-5, the J call TRBJ2-7, with D possibly TRBD2 on 7 matching bases. Trimming removed 2 bases from V and 0 bases from J, with 20 bases in between. This CDR3 spans 18 amino acids. From germline, CDR1 is LGHNT and CDR2 FRNRAP. CDR3 loop: CASGLLPLEGGSSYEQYF. The CDR3 bases are TGTGCTAGTGGTTTGCTTCCTCTGGAGGGGGGGAGCTCCTACGAGCAGTACTTC.

This clone was seen once. The V and J genes are TRBV5-1 and TRBJ2-3; no reliable D call. The germline V gene has CDR1 SGHRS and CDR2 YFSETQ. V lost 4 bases to trimming and J lost 2 bases, with 11 bases between them. The CDR3 has 14 residues. The CDR3 DNA is TGCGCCAGCAGCCTCACAGAGTCCACAGATACGCAGTATTTT. This gives the protein CASSLTESTDTQYF. The full variable domain, its missing parts supplied by reference TRBV5-1 and TRBJ2-3, is KAGVTQTPRYLIKTRGQQVTLSCSPISGHRSVSWYQQTPGQGLQFLFEYFSETQRNKGNFPGRFSGRQFSNSRSEMNVSTLELGDSALYLCASSLTESTDTQYFGPGTRLTVL.